This TCR beta chain is drawn from a study of breast tumors, draining lymph nodes, adjacent tissues. Turning to this clonotype: As yet, its antigen is unknown.

The germline gives CDR1 SGHVS, CDR2 FQNEAQ. The CDR3 is 16 amino acids. Trimming removed 0 bases from V and 9 bases from J, with 15 bases in between. TCRdb fed the multiplex PCR reads into MiXCR, producing one record per CDR3 protein. This sample has around 22,000 distinct CDR3 sequences, with around two thirds found just once. The study, taken as a whole, reports: Tumor TCR diversity was below lymph nodes but above nontumor tissue. Luminal-like breast cancer showed significantly higher tumor–nontumor repertoire similarity than basal-like. That most tumor T cells come from lymph nodes remained unproven.

The chain joins TRBV7-8 to TRBJ1-6; D is undetermined. The sequencing sample was made of tumor-adjacent breast tissue. The clonotype originates from a female donor with breast cancer. Some clones in this sample may be carry-over from other donors' samples. The DNA of the CDR3 is TGTGCCAGCAGCTTAGCACACCCCCAGGTCGGTTCACCCCTCCACTTT. Translated: CASSLAHPQVGSPLHF. Full variable domain (rest looked up from reference TRBV7-8 and TRBJ1-6): GAGVSQSPRYKVAKRGQDVALRCDPISGHVSLFWYQQALGQGPEFLTYFQNEAQLDKSGLPSDRFFAERPEGSVSTLKIQRTQQEDSAVYLCASSLAHPQVGSPLHFGNGTRLTVT.